A single T cell receptor (beta chain) is shown here with its context. Generated by immunoSEQ multiplex PCR, the TCRdb table keeps only in-frame clones and is missing some. The table lists around 1.1 million clones, roughly 80% of them singletons. The sample belongs to a study of shared clonotypes between healthy human individuals. The length of the CDR3 is 16 residues. The V segment lost 0 bases and the J segment 1 base; nucleotides outside the gene matches: 2. Per germline, CDR1 MNHEY and CDR2 SMNVEV (reference sequence). This clonotype was obtained from a man aged 18 to 29 in good health. Some clones in this sample may be carry-over from other donors' samples. What was sequenced was memory CD4+ T cells from PBMCs. Stated subset: CD45RA-negative fraction. The chain joins TRBV27 to TRBJ2-3; 9 nucleotides align to TRBD2. The CDR3 DNA reads as TGTGCCAGCAGTTTATCGTGGACTAGCGGCACAGATACGCAGTATTTT. Residues: CASSLSWTSGTDTQYF.